Below, 29 T cell receptor beta chains from the same sample are listed, as sequenced in a study of blood T cell repertoires in COVID-19 (dated by TCRdb to the early 2020s). The receptor library was made with the immunoSEQ multiplex PCR assay. This immuneACCESS table, as held by TCRdb, lists in-frame sequences with V and J called but not all clones. Of the missing ones, under half trace to an unresolved V gene in checked studies; the others have no known cause. The sample data list about 100,000 clones, and roughly 88% of these were observed just once. 5% to 7% of the sample is taken by the ten largest. Sequencing was performed on peripheral blood. Receptor source: a man younger than 35 with COVID-19, enrolled during active disease.

The gene calls are TRBV5-5 and TRBJ1-6; no definite D call. Per the germline V gene, CDR1 is SGHKS and CDR2 is YYEKEE (reference sequence). Trimming removed 2 bases from V and 5 bases from J, with 11 bases in between. The length of the CDR3 is 15 residues. The CDR3 loop reads CASSFRELNNSPLHF. The CDR3 DNA follows: TGTGCCAGCAGCTTTAGGGAGTTAAATAATTCACCCCTCCACTTT.

This clone was recorded only once. The chain combines TRBV19 with TRBJ2-7, with 7 bases that match TRBD1. The CDR3 is 15 amino acids. The germline V gene encodes CDR1 LNHDA and CDR2 SQIVND (reference sequence). The V and J ends lost 6 bases and 4 bases, in that order; junction bases with no gene match: 12. CDR3: CASSPRRQGGYEQYF. CDR3 sequence (DNA): TGTGCCAGTAGCCCTCGTAGACAGGGTGGTTACGAGCAGTACTTC. Using reference TRBV19 and TRBJ2-7 for the parts outside the CDR3, the full variable domain is DGGITQSPKYLFRKEGQNVTLSCEQNLNHDAMYWYRQDPGQGLRLIYYSQIVNDFQKGDIAEGYSVSREKKESFPLTVTSAQKNPTAFYLCASSPRRQGGYEQYFGPGTRLTVT.

The CDR3 DNA is TGTGCCACCAGTGATCGGACTGGCGCCGAGCAGTACTTC. Translation gives CATSDRTGAEQYF. V usage is TRBV24-1 and J usage is TRBJ2-7; tentatively, D is TRBD2 (5 bases). CDR3 length: 13 residues. Germline CDR1 reads KGHDR; CDR2 reads SFDVKD. With 3 bases removed from V and 6 bases from J, the gap between germline ends came to 11 bases.

There are a few counts of this clone. The chain employs TRBV14 and TRBJ1-1; D is possibly TRBD1 (5 bases). The CDR3 is made up of 15 amino acids. Deletions cut 4 bases from V and 1 base from J, with 13 bases between. Germline CDR1 reads SGHDN; CDR2 reads FVKESK. The CDR3 nucleotides are TGTGCCAGCAGCCCAAGGCCGGACAAGAACACTGAAGCTTTCTTT. Protein: CASSPRPDKNTEAFF.

This clone was seen just once. The CDR3 DNA reads TGTGCCAGCAGCAAAACAGGGACCACTGAAGCTTTCTTT. It translates to CASSKTGTTEAFF. The chain joins TRBV3-1 (or the pseudogene TRBV3-2) to TRBJ1-1; D is possibly TRBD1 (6 bases). V shed 5 bases and J shed 4 bases, with 11 bases lying between them. CDR3 length equals 13 residues. CDR1 is LGHDT, CDR2 YNNKEL, per germline (reference sequence).

The chain links TRBV28 to TRBJ2-1; the match to TRBD2 covers 11 bases. J gave up 6 bases and V 6 bases, and 1 base lay outside the gene matches. Germline CDR1 and CDR2: MDHEN and SYDVKM. The CDR3 contains 13 residues. In nucleotides, the CDR3 is TGTGCCAGCAGCGGGACTAGCGGCAATGAGCAGTTCTTC. This encodes CASSGTSGNEQFF.

This clone occurred a few times. The gene calls are TRBV4-3 and TRBJ1-6, with D possibly matching TRBD1 (6 bases). V was trimmed by 5 bases and J by 8 bases, leaving 13 bases between them. The CDR3 contains 14 residues. Germline-derived CDR1 and CDR2 are LGHNA and YSLEER. CDR3 amino acids: CASSATTGHSPLHF. CDR3 DNA sequence: TGCGCCAGCAGCGCTACGACAGGCCATTCACCCCTCCACTTT.

V and J are TRBV6-5 and TRBJ1-3; D possibly corresponds to TRBD1 (5 bases). The V gene's germline CDR1 is MNHEY and CDR2 SVGAGI. CDR3 length equals 14 residues. V was pared by 6 bases and J by 0 bases, with 9 bases between. CDR3 region: CASRGLNSGNTIYF. Here the CDR3 DNA reads TGTGCCAGCAGGGGACTGAACTCTGGAAACACCATATATTTT.

The rearrangement links TRBV7-9 to TRBJ2-7, with a tentative D call TRBD2 (6 bases). CDR1 is SEHNR and CDR2 is FQNEAQ in the germline V gene (reference sequence). CDR3 size: 15 residues. Trimming took 8 bases from V and 0 from J, leaving 17 bases between them. Here the CDR3 reads CASQSTSRNSYEQYF. The DNA for the CDR3 is TGTGCCAGCCAATCCACTAGCCGGAACTCCTACGAGCAGTACTTC.

The chain links TRBV2 to TRBJ2-3, with 14 bases lining up with TRBD2. This CDR3 is built from 15 residues. V was clipped by 6 bases and J by 5 bases; unmatched bases: 4. Germline-derived CDR1 and CDR2 are SNHLY and FYNNEI. CDR3 sequence reads: CASRPGLAGVDTQYF. The CDR3 DNA sequence: TGTGCCAGCAGGCCGGGACTAGCGGGAGTAGATACGCAGTATTTT.

V gene TRBV5-6 combines with J gene TRBJ2-7; 9 bases align to TRBD1. The CDR3 consists of 15 residues. Germline V gives CDR1 SGHDT, CDR2 YYEEEE. The V segment lost 3 bases and the J segment 2 bases; nucleotides outside the gene matches: 6. The CDR3: CASSSNRDRAYEQYF. The CDR3 coding sequence is TGTGCCAGCAGCTCCAACCGGGACAGGGCCTACGAGCAGTACTTC.

This clone is a singleton in its sample. This rearrangement joins TRBV5-1 to TRBJ2-3, with D unclear. The V gene lost 4 bases and the J gene lost 1 base, with 4 bases spanning the gap. The CDR3 has 12 amino acids. CDR1 is SGHRS and CDR2 is YFSETQ in the germline V gene. The CDR3 sequence: CASSEGTDTQYF. DNA of the CDR3: TGCGCCAGCAGCGAGGGCACAGATACGCAGTATTTT. Combining the CDR3 with reference TRBV5-1 and TRBJ2-3 gives the whole variable domain KAGVTQTPRYLIKTRGQQVTLSCSPISGHRSVSWYQQTPGQGLQFLFEYFSETQRNKGNFPGRFSGRQFSNSRSEMNVSTLELGDSALYLCASSEGTDTQYFGPGTRLTVL.

The rearrangement links TRBV25-1 to TRBJ2-1; TRBD2 matches 10 bases. Trimming took 4 bases from V and 4 from J; bases not matched to a gene: 4. Germline lookup yields CDR1 MGHDK and CDR2 SYGVNS. CDR3 size: 15 residues. The CDR3 DNA reads as TGTGCCAGCAGTGTAGGACTAGCGGTTTACAATGAGCAGTTCTTC. Its translation: CASSVGLAVYNEQFF.

This chain joins TRBV7-9 and TRBJ2-1, with 10 bases that match TRBD2. From germline, CDR1 is SEHNR and CDR2 FQNEAQ (reference sequence). This CDR3 region has 16 residues. Germline trimming cut 4 bases from V and 4 bases from J; bases unmatched to any gene: 7. The CDR3 DNA is TGTGCCAGCAGCTCCCTAGCGGGAGTAACGTACAATGAGCAGTTCTTC. This sequence encodes CASSSLAGVTYNEQFF.

The rearrangement links TRBV2 to TRBJ2-7, with D maybe TRBD1 (5 bases). The CDR3 covers 14 residues. V shed 7 bases and J shed 3 bases, with 16 bases lying between them. CDR1 and CDR2 (germline): SNHLY, FYNNEI. The CDR3 protein is CASKGRTSLYEQYF. CDR3 sequence (DNA): TGTGCCAGCAAGGGGCGAACATCACTCTACGAGCAGTACTTC.

This rearrangement joins TRBV5-5 to TRBJ2-7, with D perhaps matching TRBD1 (6 bases). The ends were cut back, 0 bases at V and 1 base at J, with 14 bases in the middle. CDR3 size: 16 residues. Germline V gives CDR1 SGHKS, CDR2 YYEKEE (reference sequence). The DNA for the CDR3 is TGTGCCAGCAGCTTGGTTCCAGGACAGCTATCCTACGAGCAGTACTTC. This translates into CASSLVPGQLSYEQYF. The full variable domain, its missing parts supplied by reference TRBV5-5 and TRBJ2-7, is DAGVTQSPTHLIKTRGQQVTLRCSPISGHKSVSWYQQVLGQGPQFIFQYYEKEERGRGNFPDRFSARQFPNYSSELNVNALLLGDSALYLCASSLVPGQLSYEQYFGPGTRLTVT.

The V call is TRBV9, the J call TRBJ2-7, with D possibly being TRBD2 (6 bases). Trimming took 2 bases from V and 2 from J, leaving 20 bases between them. This CDR3 contains 17 residues. Germline lookup yields CDR1 SGDLS and CDR2 YYNGEE. CDR3 in DNA: TGTGCCAGCAGCGTCAAGACCCAGATAGGCGGGGCCTACGAGCAGTACTTC. Its protein is CASSVKTQIGGAYEQYF.

This clone has only a few counts. V is TRBV5-1 and J is TRBJ2-3; 8 bases are a match to TRBD2. Germline-derived CDR1 and CDR2 are SGHRS and YFSETQ. Losses at the gene ends were 1 base for V and 0 bases for J; bases not matched to a gene: 4. CDR3 length equals 16 residues. The CDR3 is CASSLNSGTSTDTQYF. The CDR3 DNA is TGCGCCAGCAGCTTGAATAGCGGGACTAGCACAGATACGCAGTATTTT.

This chain uses TRBV6-5 with TRBJ2-5; the match to TRBD2 covers 13 bases. CDR1 and CDR2 from the germline V gene are MNHEY and SVGAGI. The CDR3 consists of 15 residues. The V gene end was trimmed by 5 bases and the J gene end by 5 bases; junction bases not matched to a gene: 5. CDR3 bases: TGTGCCAGCAGTCCAGGACTAGCGGGAGATGAGACCCAGTACTTC. Protein: CASSPGLAGDETQYF.

This clone has only one observation. The chain has TRBV10-3 and TRBJ1-1; D gene unclear. The CDR3 spans 13 residues. V was shortened by 10 bases and J by 0 bases, with 12 bases between the two germline ends. CDR1 and CDR2 from the germline V gene are ENHRY and SYGVKD. CDR3: CATTGSLNTEAFF. The CDR3 region has the DNA TGTGCCACCACCGGGAGCCTGAACACTGAAGCTTTCTTT.

The gene calls are TRBV2 and TRBJ2-7, with D unclear. This CDR3 region has 13 residues. V lost 2 bases and J lost 1, with 6 bases in between. CDR1 and CDR2 (germline): SNHLY, FYNNEI. Written as DNA, the CDR3 is TGTGCCAGCAGTGAATCCTATTCCTACGAGCAGTACTTC. It encodes CASSESYSYEQYF.

V is TRBV15 and J is TRBJ2-4; TRBD1 might be the D (6 bases). Germline CDR1 reads LNHNV; CDR2 reads YYDKDF (reference sequence). The length of the CDR3 is 16 residues. Trimming shortened V by 2 bases and J by 0 bases, and 11 bases separated the two germline ends. In DNA, the CDR3 is TGTGCCACCAGCAGACCGACAGGAATAGCCAAAAACATTCAGTACTTC. Protein sequence: CATSRPTGIAKNIQYF.

This rearrangement joins TRBV5-1 to TRBJ2-3; TRBD2 matches 8 bases. From germline, CDR1 is SGHRS and CDR2 YFSETQ. V dropped 4 bases and J dropped 4; count of bases not matched to a gene: 11. This CDR3 contains 16 residues. The CDR3 DNA reads TGCGCCAGCAGCCCCACCGGGACTAGTTTGGCAGATACGCAGTATTTT. Translating gives CASSPTGTSLADTQYF.

This chain links TRBV6-2 or TRBV6-3 with TRBJ2-2; no reliable D call. Germline CDR1 MNHEY, CDR2 SVGEGT. The CDR3 totals 14 residues. The V end lost 6 bases, the J end lost 4 bases, and 12 bases lay between the germline ends. The CDR3 DNA sequence: TGTGCCAGCAGCCTTCCATACGGCACCGGGGAGCTGTTTTTT. Translation: CASSLPYGTGELFF.

The chain couples TRBV6-5 to TRBJ2-7, with D perhaps matching TRBD1 (6 bases). The CDR3 has 11 amino acids. Deletions cut 6 bases from V and 4 bases from J, with 7 bases between. Germline lookup yields CDR1 MNHEY and CDR2 SVGAGI. CDR3 protein: CASRQGYEQYF. In DNA form, the CDR3 reads TGTGCCAGCAGACAGGGTTACGAGCAGTACTTC.

V usage is TRBV11-3 and J usage is TRBJ1-1, with a tentative D call TRBD1 (6 bases). Trimming cost V 4 bases and J 0 bases, with 15 bases left between them. There are 16 residues in the CDR3. Germline lookup yields CDR1 SGHNT and CDR2 YENEEA. The CDR3 coding sequence is TGTGCCAGCAGCTCCCCAATAACAGGGATGAACACTGAAGCTTTCTTT. Its protein is CASSSPITGMNTEAFF.

This chain links TRBV5-5 with TRBJ1-2, with 7 nucleotides matching TRBD1. CDR1 and CDR2 (germline): SGHKS, YYEKEE (reference sequence). CDR3 size: 13 residues. The V gene end was trimmed by 6 bases and the J gene end by 8 bases; junction bases not matched to a gene: 10. CDR3 sequence: CASTVRQGYGYTF. In DNA form, the CDR3 reads TGTGCCAGCACCGTCAGACAGGGATACGGCTACACCTTC.

The chain is built from TRBV19 and TRBJ2-3, with a weak D call TRBD2 (5 bases). The V end was cut by 7 bases, the J end by 4 bases, with 6 bases between. Germline V lookup: CDR1 LNHDA, CDR2 SQIVND (reference sequence). CDR3 length equals 11 residues. The CDR3: CASTGADTQYF. The CDR3 DNA follows: TGTGCCAGTACCGGGGCAGATACGCAGTATTTT. Variable domain in full (rest from reference TRBV19 and TRBJ2-3): DGGITQSPKYLFRKEGQNVTLSCEQNLNHDAMYWYRQDPGQGLRLIYYSQIVNDFQKGDIAEGYSVSREKKESFPLTVTSAQKNPTAFYLCASTGADTQYFGPGTRLTVL.

V usage is TRBV7-9 and J usage is TRBJ2-1; TRBD2 matches at 9 bases. Per the germline V gene, CDR1 is SEHNR and CDR2 is FQNEAQ (reference sequence). CDR3 length equals 18 residues. The trim removed 5 bases at V and 8 bases at J, leaving 19 bases unmatched. The CDR3 loop reads CASSARYRAGGAPDEQFF. CDR3 nucleotide sequence: TGTGCCAGCAGCGCCAGATACAGAGCGGGAGGCGCCCCGGATGAGCAGTTCTTC.